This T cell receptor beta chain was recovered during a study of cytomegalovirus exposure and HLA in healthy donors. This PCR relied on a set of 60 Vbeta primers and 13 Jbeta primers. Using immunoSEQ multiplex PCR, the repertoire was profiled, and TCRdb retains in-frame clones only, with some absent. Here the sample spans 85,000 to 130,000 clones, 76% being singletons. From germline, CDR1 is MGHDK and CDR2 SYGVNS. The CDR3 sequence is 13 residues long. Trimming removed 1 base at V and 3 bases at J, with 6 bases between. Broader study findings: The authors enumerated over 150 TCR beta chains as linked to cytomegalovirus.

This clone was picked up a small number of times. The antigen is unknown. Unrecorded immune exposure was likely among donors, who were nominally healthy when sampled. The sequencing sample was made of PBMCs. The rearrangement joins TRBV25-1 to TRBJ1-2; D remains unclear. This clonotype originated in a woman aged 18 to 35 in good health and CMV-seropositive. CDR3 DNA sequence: TGTGCCAGCAGTGAATCCGGGTACTATGGCTACACCTTC. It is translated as CASSESGYYGYTF.